This T cell receptor beta chain was identified in a study of blood T cell repertoires in COVID-19. Study-wide context: Acute and convalescent COVID-19 specimens originated in the United States, Italy and Spain. Sources were T cells, B-cell-depleted T cells, or PBMCs; the material itself was cDNA or gDNA.

Enrollees, about 18 to 95 years old, lived in about two dozen US areas. The CDR3 has 15 amino acids. In germline, CDR1 is SGHNT, CDR2 YYREEE (reference sequence). V lost 0 bases, J lost 3 bases, and 12 bases lay in between. Source study methods: Researchers report that nucleated cell counts were estimated from reference gene primer amplification. Only in-frame clones appear in the TCRdb table, and some are missing; sequencing was by immunoSEQ multiplex PCR. The V and J calls and clone size were taken over from that table, and D and trimming were inferred from the DNA. The profile covers hundreds of thousands of clones, with about 91% appearing a single time and around 10% taken by the ten largest.

The chain employs TRBV5-4 and TRBJ1-1; D may be TRBD1 (5 bases). The TCR comes from a woman aged 18-30 years who had recovered from COVID-19. Sequenced sample: PBMCs or T cells enriched from blood (not recorded which). CDR3 nucleotide sequence: TGTGCCAGCAGCTTGGGGGGCGGGAGGGACACTGAAGCTTTCTTT. It encodes CASSLGGGRDTEAFF.